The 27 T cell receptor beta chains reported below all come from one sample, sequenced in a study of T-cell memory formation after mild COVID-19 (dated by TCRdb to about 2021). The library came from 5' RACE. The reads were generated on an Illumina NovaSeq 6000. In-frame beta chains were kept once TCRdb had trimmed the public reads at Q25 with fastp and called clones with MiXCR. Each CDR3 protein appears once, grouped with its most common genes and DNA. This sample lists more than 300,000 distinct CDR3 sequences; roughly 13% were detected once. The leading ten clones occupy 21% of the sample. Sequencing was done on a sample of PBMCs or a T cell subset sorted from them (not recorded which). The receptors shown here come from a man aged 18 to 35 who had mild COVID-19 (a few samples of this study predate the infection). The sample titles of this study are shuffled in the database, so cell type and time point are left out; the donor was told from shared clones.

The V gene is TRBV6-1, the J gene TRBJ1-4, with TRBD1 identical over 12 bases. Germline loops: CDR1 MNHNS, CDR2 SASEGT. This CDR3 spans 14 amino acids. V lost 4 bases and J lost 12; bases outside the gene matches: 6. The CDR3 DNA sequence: TGTGCCAGCAGTGGTGGGACAGGGGGCAGAGAACTGTTTTTT. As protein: CASSGGTGGRELFF.

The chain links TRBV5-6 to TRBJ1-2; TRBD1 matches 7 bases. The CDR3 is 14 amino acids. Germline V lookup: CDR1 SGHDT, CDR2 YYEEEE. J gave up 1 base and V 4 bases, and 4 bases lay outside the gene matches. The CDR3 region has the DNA TGTGCCAGCAGCCAGGGACAGCGTAACTATGGCTACACCTTC. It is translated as CASSQGQRNYGYTF. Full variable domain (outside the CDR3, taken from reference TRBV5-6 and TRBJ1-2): DAGVTQSPTHLIKTRGQQVTLRCSPKSGHDTVSWYQQALGQGPQFIFQYYEEEERQRGNFPDRFSGHQFPNYSSELNVNALLLGDSALYLCASSQGQRNYGYTFGSGTRLTVV.

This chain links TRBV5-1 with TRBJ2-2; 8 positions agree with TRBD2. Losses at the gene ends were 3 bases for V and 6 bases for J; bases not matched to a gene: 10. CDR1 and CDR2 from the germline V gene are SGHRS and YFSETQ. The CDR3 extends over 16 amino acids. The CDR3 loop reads CASSSIYGGDPGELFF. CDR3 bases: TGCGCCAGCAGCTCCATCTACGGGGGGGACCCCGGGGAGCTGTTTTTT.

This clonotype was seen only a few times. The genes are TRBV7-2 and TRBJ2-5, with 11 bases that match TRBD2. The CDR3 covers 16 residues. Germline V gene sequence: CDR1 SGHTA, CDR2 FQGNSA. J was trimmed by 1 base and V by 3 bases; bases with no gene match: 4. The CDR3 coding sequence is TGTGCCAGCAGCTTCCCTAGCGGGGGGTCCCAAGAGACCCAGTACTTC. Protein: CASSFPSGGSQETQYF.

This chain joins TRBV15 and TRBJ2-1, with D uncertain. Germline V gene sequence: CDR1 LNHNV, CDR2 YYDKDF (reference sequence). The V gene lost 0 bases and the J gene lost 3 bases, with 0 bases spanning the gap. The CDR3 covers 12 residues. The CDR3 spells CATSRDYNEQFF. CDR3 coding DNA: TGTGCCACCAGCAGAGACTACAATGAGCAGTTCTTC. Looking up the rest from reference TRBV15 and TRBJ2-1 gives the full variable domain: DAMVIQNPRYQVTQFGKPVTLSCSQTLNHNVMYWYQQKSSQAPKLLFHYYDKDFNNEADTPDNFQSRRPNTSFCFLDIRSPGLGDTAMYLCATSRDYNEQFFGPGTRLTVL.

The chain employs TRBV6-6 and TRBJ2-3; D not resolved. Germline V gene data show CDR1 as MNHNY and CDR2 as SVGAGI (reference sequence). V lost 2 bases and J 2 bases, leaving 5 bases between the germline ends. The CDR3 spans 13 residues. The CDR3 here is CASSYRTTDTQYF. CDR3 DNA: TGTGCCAGCAGTTACCGGACCACAGATACGCAGTATTTT.

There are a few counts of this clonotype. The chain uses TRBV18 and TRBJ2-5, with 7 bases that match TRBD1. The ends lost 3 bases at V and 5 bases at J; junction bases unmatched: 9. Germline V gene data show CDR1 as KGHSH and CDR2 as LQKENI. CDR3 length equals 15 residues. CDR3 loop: CASSPRDSLGETQYF. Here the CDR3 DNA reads TGTGCCAGCTCACCGAGGGACAGCCTAGGGGAGACCCAGTACTTC. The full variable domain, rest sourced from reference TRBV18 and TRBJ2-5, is NAGVMQNPRHLVRRRGQEARLRCSPMKGHSHVYWYRQLPEEGLKFMVYLQKENIIDESGMPKERFSAEFPKEGPSILRIQQVVRGDSAAYFCASSPRDSLGETQYFGPGTRLLVL.

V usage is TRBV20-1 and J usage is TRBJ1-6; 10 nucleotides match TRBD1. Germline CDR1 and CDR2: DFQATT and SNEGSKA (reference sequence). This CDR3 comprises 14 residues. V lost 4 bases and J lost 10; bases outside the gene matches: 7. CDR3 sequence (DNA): TGCAGTGCTAACAGAGACAGGGGGCACTCACCCCTCCACTTT. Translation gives CSANRDRGHSPLHF.

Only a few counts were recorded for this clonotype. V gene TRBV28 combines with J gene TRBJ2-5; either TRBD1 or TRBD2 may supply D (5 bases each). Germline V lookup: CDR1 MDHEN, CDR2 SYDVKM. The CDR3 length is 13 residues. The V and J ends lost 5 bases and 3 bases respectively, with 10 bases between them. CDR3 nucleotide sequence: TGTGCCAGCAGTCCCGGGGCCGAAGAGACCCAGTACTTC. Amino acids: CASSPGAEETQYF.

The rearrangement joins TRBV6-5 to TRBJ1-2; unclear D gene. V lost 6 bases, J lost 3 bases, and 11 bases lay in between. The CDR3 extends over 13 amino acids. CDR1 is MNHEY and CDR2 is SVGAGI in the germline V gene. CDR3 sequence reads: CASRSDQDYGYTF. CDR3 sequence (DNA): TGTGCCAGCAGGTCCGACCAAGACTATGGCTACACCTTC.

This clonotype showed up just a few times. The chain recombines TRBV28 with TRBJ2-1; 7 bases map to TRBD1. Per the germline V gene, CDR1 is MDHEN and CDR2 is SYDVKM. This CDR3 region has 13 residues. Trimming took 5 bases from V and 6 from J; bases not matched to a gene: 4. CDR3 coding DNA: TGTGCCAGCAGTGGGACAGTCAGCAATGAGCAGTTCTTC. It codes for CASSGTVSNEQFF.

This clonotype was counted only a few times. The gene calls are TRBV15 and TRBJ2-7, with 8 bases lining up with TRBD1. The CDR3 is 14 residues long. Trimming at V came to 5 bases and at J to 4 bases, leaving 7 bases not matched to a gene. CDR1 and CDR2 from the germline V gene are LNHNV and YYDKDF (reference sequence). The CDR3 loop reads CATSSPGQEYEQYF. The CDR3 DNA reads TGTGCCACCAGCTCTCCGGGACAGGAGTACGAGCAGTACTTC.

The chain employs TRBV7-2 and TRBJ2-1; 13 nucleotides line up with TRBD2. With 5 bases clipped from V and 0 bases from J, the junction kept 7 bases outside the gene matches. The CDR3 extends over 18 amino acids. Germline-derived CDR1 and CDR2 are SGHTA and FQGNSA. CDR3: CASSQTSGGPSSYNEQFF. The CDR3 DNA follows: TGTGCCAGCAGCCAGACTAGCGGGGGGCCAAGCTCCTACAATGAGCAGTTCTTC.

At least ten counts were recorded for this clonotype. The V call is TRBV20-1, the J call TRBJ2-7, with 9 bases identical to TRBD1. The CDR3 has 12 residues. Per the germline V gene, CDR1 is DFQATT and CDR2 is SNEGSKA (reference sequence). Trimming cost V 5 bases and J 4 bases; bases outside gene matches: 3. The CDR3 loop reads CSARDREYEQYF. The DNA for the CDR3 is TGCAGTGCTCGGGACAGGGAGTACGAGCAGTACTTC.

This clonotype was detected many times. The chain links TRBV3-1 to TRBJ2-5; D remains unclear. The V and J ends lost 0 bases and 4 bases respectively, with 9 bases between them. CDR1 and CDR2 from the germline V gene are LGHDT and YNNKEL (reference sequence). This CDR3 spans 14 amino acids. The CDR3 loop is CASSQDPGRETQYF. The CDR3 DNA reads TGTGCCAGCAGCCAAGACCCGGGCCGAGAGACCCAGTACTTC.

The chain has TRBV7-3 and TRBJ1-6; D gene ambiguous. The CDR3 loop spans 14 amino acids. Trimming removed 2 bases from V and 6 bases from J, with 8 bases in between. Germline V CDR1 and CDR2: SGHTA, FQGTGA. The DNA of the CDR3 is TGTGCCAGCAGCTTATTGGGCGGTAATTCACCCCTCCACTTT. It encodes CASSLLGGNSPLHF.

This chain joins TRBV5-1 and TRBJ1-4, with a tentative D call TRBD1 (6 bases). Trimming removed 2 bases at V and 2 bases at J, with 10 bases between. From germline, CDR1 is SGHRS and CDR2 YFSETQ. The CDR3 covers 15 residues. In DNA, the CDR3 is TGCGCCAGCAGCTTCAGGGGAGGGACTAATGAAAAACTGTTTTTT. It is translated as CASSFRGGTNEKLFF.

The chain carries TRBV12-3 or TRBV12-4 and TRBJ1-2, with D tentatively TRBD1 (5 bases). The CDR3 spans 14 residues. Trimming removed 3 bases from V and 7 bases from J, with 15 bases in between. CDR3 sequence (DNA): TGTGCCAGCAGTTTGGTCAGGGTGATCGGTGGCTACACCTTC. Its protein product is CASSLVRVIGGYTF.

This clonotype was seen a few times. CDR3 sequence reads: CASSITAQNYGYTF. The CDR3 bases are TGTGCCAGTAGTATAACCGCACAGAACTATGGCTACACCTTC. V is TRBV19 and J is TRBJ1-2; no reliable D call. CDR1 LNHDA and CDR2 SQIVND come from the germline V gene (reference sequence). This CDR3 has 14 amino acids. V was pared by 2 bases and J by 2 bases, with 9 bases between. The full variable domain, with the rest looked up from reference TRBV19 and TRBJ1-2, is DGGITQSPKYLFRKEGQNVTLSCEQNLNHDAMYWYRQDPGQGLRLIYYSQIVNDFQKGDIAEGYSVSREKKESFPLTVTSAQKNPTAFYLCASSITAQNYGYTFGSGTRLTVV.

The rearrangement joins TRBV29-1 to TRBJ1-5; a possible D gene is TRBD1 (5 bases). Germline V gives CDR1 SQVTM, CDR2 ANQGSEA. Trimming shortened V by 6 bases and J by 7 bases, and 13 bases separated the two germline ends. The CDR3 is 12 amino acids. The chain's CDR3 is CSVADIGQPQHF. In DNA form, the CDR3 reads TGCAGCGTCGCGGACATCGGGCAGCCCCAGCATTTT.

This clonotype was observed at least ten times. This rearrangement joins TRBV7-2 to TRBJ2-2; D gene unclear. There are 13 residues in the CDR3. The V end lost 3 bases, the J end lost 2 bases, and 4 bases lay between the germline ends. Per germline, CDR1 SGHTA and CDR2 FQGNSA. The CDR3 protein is CASSFGNTGELFF. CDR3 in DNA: TGTGCCAGCAGCTTTGGAAACACCGGGGAGCTGTTTTTT. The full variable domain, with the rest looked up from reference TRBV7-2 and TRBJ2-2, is GAGVSQSPSNKVTEKGKDVELRCDPISGHTALYWYRQSLGQGLEFLIYFQGNSAPDKSGLPSDRFSAERTGGSVSTLTIQRTQQEDSAVYLCASSFGNTGELFFGEGSRLTVL.

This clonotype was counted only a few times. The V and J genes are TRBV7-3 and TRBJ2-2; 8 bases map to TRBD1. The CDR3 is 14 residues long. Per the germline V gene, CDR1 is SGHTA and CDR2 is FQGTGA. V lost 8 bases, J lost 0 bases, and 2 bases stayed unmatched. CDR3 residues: CASEQGANTGELFF. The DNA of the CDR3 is TGTGCCAGCGAACAGGGGGCGAACACCGGGGAGCTGTTTTTT.

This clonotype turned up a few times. The CDR3 DNA sequence: TGTGCCAGCAGTGCTGGTATCCTCTCCTACAATGAGCAGTTCTTC. Residues: CASSAGILSYNEQFF. The genes are TRBV6-2 or TRBV6-3 and TRBJ2-1; D unresolved. With 5 bases removed from V and 0 bases from J, the gap between germline ends came to 11 bases. Germline assignment: CDR1 MNHEY and CDR2 SVGEGT. The CDR3 spans 15 residues.

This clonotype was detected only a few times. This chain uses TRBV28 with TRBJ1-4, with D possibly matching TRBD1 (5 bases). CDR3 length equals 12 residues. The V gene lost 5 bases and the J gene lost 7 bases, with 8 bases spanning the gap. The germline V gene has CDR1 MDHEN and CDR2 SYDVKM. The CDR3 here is CASSRDFEKLFF. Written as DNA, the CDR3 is TGTGCCAGCAGTCGGGACTTTGAAAAACTGTTTTTT.

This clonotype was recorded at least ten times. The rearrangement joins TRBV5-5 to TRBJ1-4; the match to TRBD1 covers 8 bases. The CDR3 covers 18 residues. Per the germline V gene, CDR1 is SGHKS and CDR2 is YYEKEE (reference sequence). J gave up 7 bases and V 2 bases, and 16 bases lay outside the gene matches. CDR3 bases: TGTGCCAGCAGCTTAAAGGGGGACAGGCCGGCTTTCGCTGAAAAACTGTTTTTT. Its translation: CASSLKGDRPAFAEKLFF.

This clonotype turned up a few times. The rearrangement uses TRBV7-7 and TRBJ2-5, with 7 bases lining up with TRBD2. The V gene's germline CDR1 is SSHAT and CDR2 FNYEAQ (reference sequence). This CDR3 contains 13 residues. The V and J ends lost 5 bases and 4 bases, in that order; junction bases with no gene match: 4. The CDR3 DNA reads TGTGCCAGCAGCCAAGGACTAGGAGAGACCCAGTACTTC. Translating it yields CASSQGLGETQYF.

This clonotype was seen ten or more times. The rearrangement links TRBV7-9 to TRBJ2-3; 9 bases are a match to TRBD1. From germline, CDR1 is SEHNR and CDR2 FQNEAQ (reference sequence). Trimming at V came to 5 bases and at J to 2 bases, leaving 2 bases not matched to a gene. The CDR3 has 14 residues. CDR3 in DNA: TGTGCCAGCAGCGGGACAGGGTCCACAGATACGCAGTATTTT. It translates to CASSGTGSTDTQYF.